This T cell receptor (beta chain) was captured by sequencing in a study of cytomegalovirus exposure and HLA in healthy donors. From germline, CDR1 is LNHDA and CDR2 SQIVND (reference sequence). Trimming at V came to 6 bases and at J to 7 bases, leaving 14 bases not matched to a gene. The CDR3 extends over 18 amino acids. The PCR was carried out with 60 Vbeta primers and 13 Jbeta primers. Clones were read by immunoSEQ multiplex PCR, and TCRdb kept only the in-frame ones, dropping some. The table includes about 130,000 clones, roughly 75% detected once. Study-level results: Later work showed greater clonal expansion in HLA-associated TCR beta chains than in equally common others. Across donors, most TCRs were seen rarely, yet some public ones were widespread.

Details on this clone: Its matching antigen is unknown.

The V gene is TRBV19, the J gene TRBJ2-1; 14 bases are shared with TRBD2. The TCR comes from a female donor in good health and CMV-seronegative. The sequencing sample was made of PBMCs. CDR3: CASSALLGTSGSGNEQFF. CDR3 in DNA: TGTGCCAGTAGCGCACTCCTCGGGACTAGCGGGAGTGGTAATGAGCAGTTCTTC.